These 17 T cell receptor beta chains share one sample of origin, sequenced in a study of CD4 T cells in relation to SARS-CoV-2 and coronaviruses. The unexposed donors gave CD4+ T cells in 2011-2018, prior to COVID-19. After around nine days of culture, CD4+ T cells were isolated. Libraries were prepared by immunoSEQ multiplex PCR; TCRdb keeps only in-frame clonotypes and omits some of them. The sample shows around 11,000 clones, around 80% of them seen only once. Which antigens these TCRs recognize remains unknown. The specimen sequenced was CD4+ T cells from PBMCs, cultured in vitro. These receptors all come from a human donor in good health.

V usage is TRBV7-3 and J usage is TRBJ2-1, with 12 bases fitting TRBD2. This CDR3 region has 15 residues. Germline values: CDR1 SGHTA, CDR2 FQGTGA. V was pared by 3 bases and J by 7 bases, with 4 bases of the junction left unmatched. CDR3 loop: CASSFSGTSGNEQFF. For the CDR3, the DNA is TGTGCCAGCAGCTTTTCCGGGACTAGCGGGAATGAGCAGTTCTTC.

This clone occurred once. The chain is built from TRBV7-2 and TRBJ1-2; possibly TRBD1 for D (5 bases). This CDR3 contains 14 residues. V was clipped by 5 bases and J by 1 base, with 11 bases between them. Germline V CDR1 and CDR2: SGHTA, FQGNSA. The CDR3 loop is CASSRVGGNYGYTF. The CDR3 bases are TGTGCCAGCAGCAGAGTTGGGGGTAACTATGGCTACACCTTC.

This clone appeared a single time. The chain uses TRBV2 and TRBJ2-7; TRBD1 matches 9 bases. This CDR3 has 13 residues. Per germline, CDR1 SNHLY and CDR2 FYNNEI. V shed 10 bases, J shed 4 bases, and the junction held 8 bases outside the gene matches. CDR3 protein: CATTRDREYEQYF. The DNA for the CDR3 is TGTGCCACTACCCGGGACAGGGAGTACGAGCAGTACTTC.

V gene TRBV9 combines with J gene TRBJ2-2; a possible D gene is TRBD2 (5 bases). The germline V gene has CDR1 SGDLS and CDR2 YYNGEE. The CDR3 is 14 residues long. Trimming removed 0 bases from V and 6 bases from J, with 9 bases in between. CDR3 bases: TGTGCCAGCAGCGTAGAGGTTAGCGCCGGGGAGCTGTTTTTT. Its protein product is CASSVEVSAGELFF. The variable domain in full, completed from reference TRBV9 and TRBJ2-2, reads DSGVTQTPKHLITATGQRVTLRCSPRSGDLSVYWYQQSLDQGLQFLIQYYNGEERAKGNILERFSAQQFPDLHSELNLSSLELGDSALYFCASSVEVSAGELFFGEGSRLTVL.

This chain links TRBV10-3 with TRBJ2-7; 8 bases align to TRBD1. With V trimmed by 6 bases and J by 3 bases, 10 bases remained unmatched. The V gene's germline CDR1 is ENHRY and CDR2 SYGVKD. The CDR3 runs to 15 residues. CDR3 sequence (DNA): TGTGCCATCAGACCTCAAGGGACAGGTAACTACGAGCAGTACTTC. Translation gives CAIRPQGTGNYEQYF.

V is TRBV5-8 and J is TRBJ2-7; TRBD2 aligns across 7 bases. V lost 1 base, J lost 2 bases, and 3 bases stayed unmatched. The CDR3 is made up of 14 amino acids. Per germline, CDR1 SGHTS and CDR2 YDEGEE. The CDR3 DNA is TGTGCCAGCAGCTTGTCTAGCGGTACCTACGAGCAGTACTTC. Its translation: CASSLSSGTYEQYF.

The chain employs TRBV9 and TRBJ1-1, with D possibly matching TRBD1 (5 bases). The V end was cut by 0 bases, the J end by 6 bases, with 15 bases between. Germline CDR1 SGDLS, CDR2 YYNGEE. CDR3 size: 15 residues. As DNA, the CDR3 is TGTGCCAGCAGCGTAGGCGTAGGATCGGGGGCTGAAGCTTTCTTT. Amino acid sequence: CASSVGVGSGAEAFF.

V usage is TRBV19 and J usage is TRBJ1-1, with D possibly TRBD1 on 6 matching bases. V shed 6 bases and J shed 1 base, with 12 bases lying between them. Germline V gene sequence: CDR1 LNHDA, CDR2 SQIVND (reference sequence). The CDR3 loop spans 14 amino acids. The CDR3 DNA follows: TGTGCCAGTAGGGAACTACAGGGGAACACTGAAGCTTTCTTT. This sequence encodes CASRELQGNTEAFF.

The rearrangement joins TRBV11-2 to TRBJ2-3, with 8 bases fitting TRBD1. Unmatched junction bases numbered 3, after V lost 4 bases and J lost 0 bases. The CDR3 runs 15 residues. Looked up from germline, CDR1 is SGHAT and CDR2 is FQNNGV. CDR3 loop: CASSYGQGSTDTQYF. The CDR3 DNA follows: TGTGCCAGCAGCTACGGACAGGGTAGCACAGATACGCAGTATTTT.

The rearrangement uses TRBV29-1 and TRBJ1-2; no firm D call. The germline V and J ends were trimmed by 7 bases and 4 bases, with 16 bases remaining between them. CDR1 is SQVTM and CDR2 is ANQGSEA in the germline V gene. The CDR3 consists of 13 residues. The CDR3 DNA reads TGCAGCGCAGATCGGGGAGGGAGCTATGGCTACACCTTC. It translates to CSADRGGSYGYTF.

The chain combines TRBV18 with TRBJ2-7; TRBD1 agrees at 7 bases. The CDR3 loop spans 14 amino acids. Germline V gene sequence: CDR1 KGHSH, CDR2 LQKENI. The ends lost 3 bases at V and 1 base at J; junction bases unmatched: 3. CDR3 nucleotides: TGTGCCAGCTCACCTGGACAGGTTTCCTACGAGCAGTACTTC. This encodes CASSPGQVSYEQYF.

The chain couples TRBV29-1 to TRBJ2-3; no clear D. The CDR3 covers 14 residues. The germline V gene encodes CDR1 SQVTM and CDR2 ANQGSEA. The V end was cut by 0 bases, the J end by 4 bases, with 11 bases between. This CDR3 is CSVEDFGFADTQYF. CDR3 bases: TGCAGCGTTGAAGATTTCGGATTCGCAGATACGCAGTATTTT.

The chain has TRBV9 and TRBJ2-5; 8 bases agree with TRBD2. Per germline, CDR1 SGDLS and CDR2 YYNGEE. This CDR3 has 15 residues. V shed 0 bases, J shed 7 bases, and the junction held 8 bases outside the gene matches. CDR3 DNA: TGTGCCAGCAGCGTAGACCTAGCGGGCCCTGGGACCCAGTACTTC. Its protein is CASSVDLAGPGTQYF.

The V gene is TRBV3-1 (or the pseudogene TRBV3-2), the J gene TRBJ1-5; D is uncertain. CDR1 is LGHDT and CDR2 is YNNKEL in the germline V gene (reference sequence). The V gene lost 5 bases and the J gene lost 4 bases, with 15 bases spanning the gap. This CDR3 region has 15 residues. CDR3 sequence: CASSNGLGLNQPQHF. The CDR3 DNA follows: TGTGCCAGCAGCAATGGGTTGGGTCTTAATCAGCCCCAGCATTTT.

This clone was seen once. The chain links TRBV3-1 (or the pseudogene TRBV3-2) to TRBJ1-1; 7 bases line up with TRBD1. The germline gives CDR1 LGHDT, CDR2 YNNKEL (reference sequence). The ends lost 2 bases at V and 1 base at J; junction bases unmatched: 4. The length of the CDR3 is 15 residues. Here the CDR3 reads CASSQLGQENTEAFF. CDR3 nucleotides: TGTGCCAGCAGCCAACTAGGACAGGAGAACACTGAAGCTTTCTTT.

The rearrangement uses TRBV5-1 and TRBJ2-3, with 11 bases matching TRBD2. Germline V gene sequence: CDR1 SGHRS, CDR2 YFSETQ. The CDR3 is made up of 18 amino acids. J lost 2 bases, V lost 2 bases, and 10 bases had no gene match. This chain's CDR3 is CASSLLAGGQRVTDTQYF. The CDR3, as DNA: TGCGCCAGCAGCTTATTAGCGGGGGGGCAAAGGGTCACAGATACGCAGTATTTT.

This clone was seen only once. The gene calls are TRBV9 and TRBJ2-3; either TRBD1 or TRBD2 may fit D (5 bases each). Germline CDR1 reads SGDLS; CDR2 reads YYNGEE. The CDR3 is 15 amino acids. Trimming cost V 4 bases and J 1 base, with 13 bases left between them. CDR3 loop: CASSMGPLRTDTQYF. The CDR3, as DNA: TGTGCCAGCAGCATGGGACCTCTACGCACAGATACGCAGTATTTT.